This T cell receptor beta chain was sequenced in a study of T cell changes during pregnancy in multiple sclerosis. The table came from immunoSEQ multiplex PCR; TCRdb's copy has only in-frame clones and leaves some out. The sample lists 33,000 or so clones, 89% seen once, with over 5% in the top ten. Per the germline V gene, CDR1 is SQVTM and CDR2 is ANQGSEA. CDR3 length: 14 residues. V shed 1 base and J shed 5 bases, with 12 bases lying between them. Sequences were derived from CD8+ T cells from peripheral blood mononuclear cells, sampled in the second trimester of pregnancy. The genes are TRBV29-1 and TRBJ2-1; D is perhaps TRBD1 (5 bases). This clonotype was obtained from a female donor with multiple sclerosis, enrolled in a pregnancy study. CDR3 nucleotide sequence: TGCAGCGTTGAAGTCTGGCAGGGCCACAATGAGCAGTTCTTC. It yields the protein CSVEVWQGHNEQFF.